This passage covers 24 T cell receptor beta chains from one sample sequenced in a study of blood T cell repertoires in COVID-19. Using immunoSEQ multiplex PCR, the repertoire was profiled, and TCRdb retains in-frame clones only, with some absent. The sample lists approximately 35,000 clones; 78% were seen once. Sequenced material: peripheral blood. Receptors originate from an elderly man with acute or convalescent COVID-19.

This chain links TRBV15 with TRBJ1-2, with 10 bases that match TRBD1. There are 16 residues in the CDR3. The ends lost 1 base at V and 3 bases at J; junction bases unmatched: 5. Germline V gene lookup returns CDR1 LNHNV and CDR2 YYDKDF (reference sequence). DNA of the CDR3: TGTGCCACCAGCAGAGCAGGGACAGGGGTTTACTATGGCTACACCTTC. Protein product: CATSRAGTGVYYGYTF.

The gene calls are TRBV7-6 and TRBJ2-3; 10 nucleotides line up with TRBD2. The germline gives CDR1 SGHVS, CDR2 FNYEAQ. With 7 bases clipped from V and 2 bases from J, the junction kept 9 bases outside the gene matches. The CDR3 covers 16 residues. The CDR3 DNA follows: TGTGCCAGCACCTTCGGGAGCGGGGGGGTCACAGATACGCAGTATTTT. Amino acid sequence: CASTFGSGGVTDTQYF.

The chain recombines TRBV30 with TRBJ1-2, with TRBD1 matching over 11 bases. The V and J ends lost 3 bases and 4 bases, in that order; junction bases with no gene match: 7. Germline V gene sequence: CDR1 GTSNPN, CDR2 SVGIG (reference sequence). This CDR3 comprises 15 residues. CDR3 sequence reads: CAWSGDRGGSYGYTF. CDR3 DNA sequence: TGTGCCTGGAGCGGGGACAGGGGGGGAAGCTATGGCTACACCTTC.

This clone has only one observation. The rearrangement joins TRBV5-1 to TRBJ2-2, with D possibly TRBD2 on 5 matching bases. The CDR3 is 12 residues long. Germline lookup yields CDR1 SGHRS and CDR2 YFSETQ. Trimming took 7 bases from V and 2 from J, leaving 6 bases between them. CDR3 loop: CASGLNTGELFF. The CDR3 coding sequence is TGCGCCAGCGGACTTAACACCGGGGAGCTGTTTTTT.

The chain couples TRBV19 to TRBJ2-7, with 9 bases aligning to TRBD1. There are 13 residues in the CDR3. V was clipped by 6 bases and J by 5 bases; unmatched bases: 5. In germline, CDR1 is LNHDA, CDR2 SQIVND (reference sequence). The CDR3 reads CASRGQGGHEQYF. CDR3 DNA: TGTGCCAGTAGGGGACAGGGTGGACACGAGCAGTACTTC.

The J gene is TRBJ1-2, the V gene TRBV7-2; D ambiguous. Germline values: CDR1 SGHTA, CDR2 FQGNSA. CDR3 length: 14 amino acids. The ends were cut back, 3 bases at V and 6 bases at J, with 14 bases in the middle. The CDR3 DNA follows: TGTGCCAGCAGCTTCTTAGGAGGTTTCAATGGCTACACCTTC. Translated: CASSFLGGFNGYTF.

In regard to this clone: A much bigger clone sits one base away, suggesting this may be a read error. The chain combines TRBV4-2 with TRBJ2-2; 9 bases map to TRBD2. V lost 2 bases and J lost 7; bases outside the gene matches: 11. The CDR3 is 17 residues long. Germline-derived CDR1 and CDR2 are LGHNA and YNFKEQ. The CDR3 nucleotides read TGTGCCAGCAGCCAAACTCGCGGGGGGGCATCAGACGGGGAGCTGTTTTTT. Its protein product is CASSQTRGGASDGELFF.

The rearrangement uses TRBV19 and TRBJ2-3; 10 nucleotides align to TRBD2. V was clipped by 3 bases and J by 4 bases; unmatched bases: 4. Germline values: CDR1 LNHDA, CDR2 SQIVND (reference sequence). The CDR3 covers 15 residues. The CDR3 DNA reads as TGTGCCAGTAGTATGTTAGCGGGGGGCGCAGATACGCAGTATTTT. It translates to CASSMLAGGADTQYF.

This chain joins TRBV18 and TRBJ2-7; 7 positions match TRBD2. J gave up 4 bases and V 3 bases, and 3 bases lay outside the gene matches. This CDR3 has 13 residues. The germline V gene has CDR1 KGHSH and CDR2 LQKENI. For the CDR3, the DNA is TGTGCCAGCTCACCGGGGGGGGATTACGAGCAGTACTTC. Encoded protein: CASSPGGDYEQYF. The complete variable domain, with remaining parts taken from reference TRBV18 and TRBJ2-7, reads NAGVMQNPRHLVRRRGQEARLRCSPMKGHSHVYWYRQLPEEGLKFMVYLQKENIIDESGMPKERFSAEFPKEGPSILRIQQVVRGDSAAYFCASSPGGDYEQYFGPGTRLTVT.

The V call is TRBV11-3, the J call TRBJ2-3; TRBD2 matches at 10 bases. V lost 5 bases to trimming and J lost 6 bases; unmatched junction nucleotides: 8. The CDR3 loop spans 15 amino acids. Looked up from germline, CDR1 is SGHNT and CDR2 is YENEEA. For the CDR3, the DNA is TGTGCCAGCAGCCCTCGGACTAGCGGCGGGGATACGCAGTATTTT. Encoded protein: CASSPRTSGGDTQYF. Filled out from reference TRBV11-3 and TRBJ2-3, the complete variable domain reads EAGVVQSPRYKIIEKKQPVAFWCNPISGHNTLYWYLQNLGQGPELLIRYENEEAVDDSQLPKDRFSAERLKGVDSTLKIQPAELGDSAVYLCASSPRTSGGDTQYFGPGTRLTVL.

The chain joins TRBV6-4 to TRBJ2-2, with D perhaps matching TRBD2 (5 bases). The CDR3 has 14 amino acids. V was pared by 4 bases and J by 2 bases, with 8 bases between. Looked up from germline, CDR1 is MRHNA and CDR2 is SNTAGT. CDR3 region: CASSVRGNTGELFF. Written as DNA, the CDR3 is TGTGCCAGCAGTGTCCGGGGAAACACCGGGGAGCTGTTTTTT.

The genes are TRBV10-3 and TRBJ2-6; D uncertain. From germline, CDR1 is ENHRY and CDR2 SYGVKD. With 3 bases removed from V and 0 bases from J, the gap between germline ends came to 3 bases. The CDR3 covers 14 residues. The CDR3 loop is CAISDNSGANVLTF. The DNA of the CDR3 is TGTGCCATCAGTGACAACTCTGGGGCCAACGTCCTGACTTTC.

The chain combines TRBV6-6 with TRBJ2-2; possible D gene TRBD1, 6 bases. Trimming stripped 5 bases from V and 0 bases from J, with 22 bases between. Germline V gene lookup returns CDR1 MNHNY and CDR2 SVGAGI (reference sequence). The CDR3 consists of 19 residues. The CDR3 here is CASSLRRTANSANTGELFF. For the CDR3, the DNA is TGTGCCAGCAGTCTACGGAGGACAGCGAACTCTGCGAACACCGGGGAGCTGTTTTTT.

The chain links TRBV2 to TRBJ1-4; D gene unclear. Germline values: CDR1 SNHLY, CDR2 FYNNEI. V gave up 5 bases and J gave up 2 bases, with 12 bases separating them. CDR3 length: 15 amino acids. In DNA, the CDR3 is TGTGCCAGCAGTTGGAGGGTCGGGACTAATGAAAAACTGTTTTTT. Translating it yields CASSWRVGTNEKLFF. Full variable domain (remainder filled in from reference TRBV2 and TRBJ1-4): EPEVTQTPSHQVTQMGQEVILRCVPISNHLYFYWYRQILGQKVEFLVSFYNNEISEKSEIFDDQFSVERPDGSNFTLKIRSTKLEDSAMYFCASSWRVGTNEKLFFGSGTQLSVL.

The chain employs TRBV7-2 and TRBJ2-1; 8 bases match TRBD1. V dropped 1 base and J dropped 4; count of bases not matched to a gene: 3. The CDR3 has 15 amino acids. Germline values: CDR1 SGHTA, CDR2 FQGNSA. The CDR3 nucleotides read TGTGCCAGCAGCTTAGTGACAGGGGAGTACAATGAGCAGTTCTTC. Its protein product is CASSLVTGEYNEQFF.

The chain couples TRBV4-3 to TRBJ2-5; D is unresolved. Germline V gene data show CDR1 as LGHNA and CDR2 as YSLEER. V lost 0 bases and J 5 bases, leaving 10 bases between the germline ends. CDR3 size: 14 residues. The CDR3 here is CASSQDSGSETQYF. The CDR3 DNA reads TGCGCCAGCAGCCAAGATTCGGGTTCGGAGACCCAGTACTTC.

The V gene is TRBV3-1 (or the pseudogene TRBV3-2), the J gene TRBJ1-5, with D perhaps TRBD1 (5 bases). This CDR3 has 14 amino acids. Germline assignment: CDR1 LGHDT and CDR2 YNNKEL (reference sequence). The germline V and J ends were trimmed by 3 bases and 7 bases, with 13 bases remaining between them. CDR3 nucleotides: TGTGCCAGCAGCCAGGGGGGTGGTAGGCAGCCCCAGCATTTT. It encodes CASSQGGGRQPQHF.

This chain uses TRBV6-6 with TRBJ1-3, with a tentative D call TRBD1 (6 bases). Germline assignment: CDR1 MNHNY and CDR2 SVGAGI (reference sequence). Trimming left V 6 bases short and J 0 bases short, with 12 bases between. This CDR3 spans 15 amino acids. The CDR3 spells CASSPDRSSGNTIYF. CDR3 DNA: TGTGCCAGCAGCCCCGACAGGAGCTCTGGAAACACCATATATTTT.

The chain employs TRBV10-3 and TRBJ2-7; 9 bases line up with TRBD2. Germline CDR1 ENHRY, CDR2 SYGVKD. Trimming cost V 3 bases and J 2 bases; bases outside gene matches: 2. The CDR3 covers 14 residues. The CDR3, as DNA: TGTGCCATCAGTGACTTAGCGGGGGCCTACGAGCAGTACTTC. This gives the protein CAISDLAGAYEQYF.

The rearrangement joins TRBV7-2 to TRBJ2-3; TRBD2 agrees at 9 bases. The CDR3 totals 15 residues. Unmatched junction bases numbered 6, after V lost 3 bases and J lost 5 bases. CDR1 and CDR2 from the germline V gene are SGHTA and FQGNSA. CDR3 DNA: TGTGCCAGCAGCTTTTTGGGCGGGGGGGGAGATACGCAGTATTTT. Its translation is CASSFLGGGGDTQYF.

The gene calls are TRBV15 and TRBJ2-2; TRBD1 is a possible D gene (6 bases). The V end lost 9 bases, the J end lost 5 bases, and 16 bases lay between the germline ends. The V gene's germline CDR1 is LNHNV and CDR2 YYDKDF (reference sequence). This CDR3 comprises 14 residues. Here the CDR3 DNA reads TGTGCCACGGCCCGAGGGGGATCTACCGGGGAGCTGTTTTTT. Protein sequence: CATARGGSTGELFF.

This clone was seen just once. The chain carries TRBV11-2 and TRBJ2-5; D is perhaps TRBD2 (6 bases). From germline, CDR1 is SGHAT and CDR2 FQNNGV. This CDR3 contains 16 residues. Trimming stripped 4 bases from V and 3 bases from J, with 18 bases between. CDR3 sequence (DNA): TGTGCCAGCAGCTCCCTACCGGGACTGAAAAAAGAGACCCAGTACTTC. Amino acids: CASSSLPGLKKETQYF.

This clone has just one count. V is TRBV23-1 and J is TRBJ2-5; 10 bases align to TRBD1. TRBV23-1 qualifies as an ORF whose function is uncertain. The ends lost 6 bases at V and 5 bases at J; junction bases unmatched: 9. This CDR3 comprises 15 residues. The CDR3 loop reads CASSSRTGGRETQYF. In nucleotides, the CDR3 is TGCGCCAGCAGCTCGAGGACAGGGGGTAGGGAGACCCAGTACTTC.

This clone came up a few times. The chain links TRBV7-2 to TRBJ2-3, with 7 nucleotides matching TRBD1. The J segment lost 0 bases and the V segment lost 5 bases, leaving 5 bases of the junction unmatched. The CDR3 covers 15 residues. CDR1 and CDR2 from the germline V gene are SGHTA and FQGNSA. The CDR3 nucleotides read TGTGCCAGCAGCCAACACAGGGGAAGCACAGATACGCAGTATTTT. The encoded protein is CASSQHRGSTDTQYF.